This entry lists 29 T cell receptor beta chains sequenced from one sample in a study of neurological immune-mediated disorders. TCRdb processed the 5' RACE reads anew with MiXCR; each CDR3 protein has one entry. The sample has tens of thousands of distinct CDR3 sequences; roughly 13% are singletons. This sample's time point: longitudinal time-point 1 (baseline). Sequenced input: PBMCs. These receptors were collected from a female donor with HTLV-1-associated myelopathy (HAM/TSP).

This clonotype has ten or more counts. CDR3 DNA: TGTGCCAGCAGCTCGGGTAGTAACGGGTACGAGCAGTACTTC. This codes for CASSSGSNGYEQYF. The chain has TRBV7-2 and TRBJ2-7; D remains unclear. Germline V CDR1 and CDR2: SGHTA, FQGNSA. This CDR3 is built from 14 residues. The germline V and J ends were trimmed by 4 bases and 4 bases, with 14 bases remaining between them.

This clonotype was observed many times. The rearrangement uses TRBV7-8 and TRBJ2-5; 7 nucleotides agree with TRBD2. This CDR3 has 16 residues. Looked up from germline, CDR1 is SGHVS and CDR2 is FQNEAQ. Trimming took 3 bases from V and 4 from J; bases not matched to a gene: 11. The CDR3 reads CASSFRRRGGGETQYF. CDR3 coding DNA: TGTGCCAGCAGCTTCCGCCGCCGGGGCGGGGGAGAGACCCAGTACTTC.

This clonotype was detected only a few times. J is TRBJ2-7 and V is TRBV7-2; 7 positions match TRBD1. There are 14 residues in the CDR3. Per the germline V gene, CDR1 is SGHTA and CDR2 is FQGNSA. The J segment lost 3 bases and the V segment lost 5 bases, leaving 7 bases of the junction unmatched. The CDR3 region is CASSVTGTDYEQYF. CDR3 sequence (DNA): TGTGCCAGCAGCGTAACCGGGACAGACTACGAGCAGTACTTC.

The chain employs TRBV25-1 and TRBJ2-5, with a possible D match to TRBD1 (6 bases). Germline V gives CDR1 MGHDK, CDR2 SYGVNS. Between the trimmed V and J ends, which lost 10 bases and 8 bases, there was a span of 23 bases. This CDR3 has 14 residues. The CDR3 DNA is TGTGCCACTACCTCGCAGGGGATAGGAGATACCCAGTACTTC. Protein product: CATTSQGIGDTQYF.

By share, this clonotype counts as medium-sized (0.01 to 0.1%). This chain links TRBV7-2 with TRBJ2-1, with TRBD2 as a possible D gene (5 bases). The CDR3 covers 13 residues. Deletions cut 3 bases from V and 10 bases from J, with 13 bases between. From germline, CDR1 is SGHTA and CDR2 FQGNSA. The CDR3 is CASSLEAEKEQFF. As DNA, the CDR3 is TGTGCCAGCAGCTTGGAGGCAGAAAAGGAGCAGTTCTTC.

Comment on this clonotype: The junction departs from the called germline gene at one end, perhaps through a read error. CDR3 residues: CASSLDGNKPQHF. The CDR3 nucleotides read TGCGCCAGCAGCCTGGACGGCAATAAGCCCCAGCATTTT. The V and J genes are TRBV5-1 and TRBJ1-5; D gene unclear. CDR1 and CDR2 from the germline V gene are SGHRS and YFSETQ. The CDR3 sequence is 13 residues long.

There are many counts of this clonotype. The chain recombines TRBV7-9 with TRBJ2-2; 7 bases agree with TRBD1. J was trimmed by 1 base and V by 7 bases; bases with no gene match: 6. The CDR3 loop spans 15 amino acids. The germline V gene has CDR1 SEHNR and CDR2 FQNEAQ (reference sequence). The CDR3 sequence: CASTPDRVNTGELFF. CDR3 in DNA: TGTGCCAGCACCCCAGACAGGGTGAACACCGGGGAGCTGTTTTTT.

V and J are TRBV2 and TRBJ2-5, with 8 nucleotides matching TRBD1. J lost 7 bases, V lost 2 bases, and 9 bases had no gene match. Germline V gives CDR1 SNHLY, CDR2 FYNNEI. The CDR3 has 15 residues. The CDR3 DNA follows: TGTGCCAGCAGTGAACTCACAGGGGGAACGGGGACCCAGTACTTC. The encoded protein is CASSELTGGTGTQYF.

This clonotype was counted ten times or more. The CDR3: CASSQTRNDQPQHF. The CDR3 DNA reads as TGTGCCAGCAGCCAAACCCGCAACGATCAGCCCCAGCATTTT. V is TRBV12-3 or TRBV12-4 and J is TRBJ1-5; the D is unclear. The CDR3 is 14 residues long. The germline V and J ends were trimmed by 6 bases and 5 bases, with 14 bases remaining between them.

This clonotype was seen a handful of times. This chain links TRBV15 with TRBJ1-3; 8 bases match TRBD1. Unmatched junction bases numbered 2, after V lost 4 bases and J lost 0 bases. The CDR3 has 15 amino acids. Germline CDR1 is LNHNV and CDR2 is YYDKDF (reference sequence). CDR3 sequence (DNA): TGTGCCACCAGCACACAGGGGGGCTCTGGAAACACCATATATTTT. It specifies CATSTQGGSGNTIYF.

This clonotype showed up many times. The gene calls are TRBV7-8 and TRBJ2-5; the D gene is possibly TRBD2 (7 bases). This CDR3 contains 14 residues. CDR1 is SGHVS, CDR2 FQNEAQ, per germline. V lost 5 bases and J lost 7, with 17 bases in between. CDR3 loop: CASSRGGGLGTQYF. Written as DNA, the CDR3 is TGTGCCAGCAGCAGGGGGGGGGGGCTTGGGACCCAGTACTTC. The whole variable domain, filled in from reference TRBV7-8 and TRBJ2-5, reads GAGVSQSPRYKVAKRGQDVALRCDPISGHVSLFWYQQALGQGPEFLTYFQNEAQLDKSGLPSDRFFAERPEGSVSTLKIQRTQQEDSAVYLCASSRGGGLGTQYFGPGTRLLVL.

As for this clonotype: A read error may account for a junction end that differs from germline. The V gene is TRBV7-9, the J gene TRBJ1-1; weak D call: TRBD1 (5 bases). Germline V lookup: CDR1 SEHNR, CDR2 FQNEAQ (reference sequence). This CDR3 contains 15 residues. CDR3 region: CSSSPPRQSRTEAFF. For the CDR3, the DNA is TGTTCCAGCAGCCCCCCCAGACAGAGTCGCACTGAAGCTTTCTTT. Together with reference TRBV7-9 and TRBJ1-1, the CDR3 gives the full variable domain: DTGVSQNPRHKITKRGQNVTFRCDPISEHNRLYWYRQTLGQGPEFLTYFQNEAQLEKSRLLSDRFSAERPKGSFSTLEIQRTEQGDSAMYLCSSSPPRQSRTEAFFGQGTRLTVV.

This clonotype has at least ten counts. The chain couples TRBV24-1 to TRBJ2-3; D may be TRBD1 (6 bases). The CDR3 contains 15 residues. The germline CDR1 and CDR2 sequences are KGHDR and SFDVKD. The ends were cut back, 4 bases at V and 6 bases at J, with 16 bases in the middle. CDR3 nucleotides: TGTGCCACCAGTGACCGGACAGATGTCACGGATACGCAGTATTTT. As protein: CATSDRTDVTDTQYF.

In this sample, this clonotype turned up many times. V gene TRBV15 combines with J gene TRBJ2-1, with D possibly being TRBD2 (6 bases). CDR3 length equals 13 residues. V lost 8 bases and J lost 4, with 12 bases in between. From germline, CDR1 is LNHNV and CDR2 YYDKDF (reference sequence). CDR3 sequence: CATSSGVYNEQFF. CDR3 bases: TGTGCCACCTCGTCGGGGGTTTACAATGAGCAGTTCTTC.

This clonotype was detected ten times or more. CDR3 nucleotide sequence: TGTGCCAGCAGCCAAAGCGGCTCGGCAGCTTTCTTT. As protein: CASSQSGSAAFF. This rearrangement joins TRBV3-1 to TRBJ1-1; D remains ambiguous. From germline, CDR1 is LGHDT and CDR2 YNNKEL (reference sequence). The CDR3 length is 12 residues. The germline V and J ends were trimmed by 2 bases and 10 bases, with 11 bases remaining between them.

This clonotype was detected many times. The chain couples TRBV25-1 to TRBJ2-3; 10 nucleotides align to TRBD1. Per the germline V gene, CDR1 is MGHDK and CDR2 is SYGVNS. CDR3 length: 17 residues. J gave up 3 bases and V 3 bases, and 9 bases lay outside the gene matches. The CDR3 is CASSDPGQGKSTDTQYF. CDR3 sequence (DNA): TGTGCCAGCAGTGACCCGGGACAGGGGAAATCTACAGATACGCAGTATTTT.

This clonotype occurred many times. The V and J genes are TRBV4-1 and TRBJ2-6; the match to TRBD2 covers 7 bases. The germline V gene encodes CDR1 MGHRA and CDR2 YSYEKL. J was trimmed by 2 bases and V by 0 bases; bases with no gene match: 7. The CDR3 totals 18 residues. The CDR3 sequence: CASSQDHSGRAGANVLTF. The CDR3 DNA follows: TGCGCCAGCAGCCAAGATCATTCAGGGAGGGCTGGGGCCAACGTCCTGACTTTC.

This clonotype was detected many times. V and J are TRBV20-1 and TRBJ1-6, with a weak D call TRBD1 (6 bases). There are 14 residues in the CDR3. Germline loops: CDR1 DFQATT, CDR2 SNEGSKA (reference sequence). V was pared by 0 bases and J by 10 bases, with 13 bases between. The CDR3: CSARDNREESPLHF. CDR3 DNA sequence: TGCAGTGCTAGAGATAACAGGGAGGAATCACCCCTCCACTTT.

This clonotype was picked up many times. J is TRBJ1-4 and V is TRBV10-3; D ambiguous. The germline gives CDR1 ENHRY, CDR2 SYGVKD. CDR3 length: 13 residues. Trimming took 3 bases from V and 8 from J, leaving 10 bases between them. CDR3 DNA: TGTGCCATCAGTGAAGTCGCGAAGGAAAAACTGTTTTTT. Residues: CAISEVAKEKLFF.

The V gene is TRBV12-3 or TRBV12-4, the J gene TRBJ2-7; D remains ambiguous. This CDR3 has 14 amino acids. V shed 4 bases and J shed 0 bases, with 10 bases lying between them. CDR3 sequence: CASSSDGFSYEQYF. CDR3 bases: TGTGCCAGCAGTTCGGACGGGTTCTCCTACGAGCAGTACTTC.

This clonotype was detected ten times or more. The J gene is TRBJ2-6, the V gene TRBV12-3 or TRBV12-4; D might be TRBD1 (5 bases). The CDR3 runs to 16 residues. V shed 6 bases and J shed 1 base, with 13 bases lying between them. In DNA, the CDR3 is TGTGCCAGCAGCCCCAACCCAGGGTCTGGGGCCAACGTCCTGACTTTC. Translating it yields CASSPNPGSGANVLTF.

This clonotype was counted ten times or more. This chain uses TRBV7-3 with TRBJ1-2; 7 bases fit TRBD1. With 1 base clipped from V and 7 bases from J, the junction kept 6 bases outside the gene matches. This CDR3 contains 14 residues. Germline V gene lookup returns CDR1 SGHTA and CDR2 FQGTGA. The CDR3, as DNA: TGTGCCAGCAGCTTAAGTCCAGGGGGGGGTGGCTACACCTTC. Amino acids: CASSLSPGGGGYTF.

In this sample, this clonotype turned up many times. The CDR3 bases are TGCGCCAGCAGCTTGTTTGGGACGCAGGAAGAGACCCAGTACTTC. Translation gives CASSLFGTQEETQYF. This chain links TRBV5-1 with TRBJ2-5; D might be TRBD1 or TRBD2, each matching 5 bases. This CDR3 contains 15 residues. Germline V gives CDR1 SGHRS, CDR2 YFSETQ. Trimming took 1 base from V and 3 from J, leaving 13 bases between them.

The rearrangement uses TRBV10-3 and TRBJ2-4; 7 bases line up with TRBD1. There are 17 residues in the CDR3. Germline V gives CDR1 ENHRY, CDR2 SYGVKD. Unmatched junction bases numbered 20, after V lost 10 bases and J lost 5 bases. CDR3 sequence reads: CATRDSTGDITENIQYF. Written as DNA, the CDR3 is TGTGCCACCAGGGATTCCACAGGGGATATAACCGAAAACATTCAGTACTTC.

Ten or more counts support this clonotype. The chain recombines TRBV28 with TRBJ2-7; 8 positions agree with TRBD1. Unmatched junction bases numbered 7, after V lost 7 bases and J lost 2 bases. Germline CDR1 MDHEN, CDR2 SYDVKM. The CDR3 has 14 amino acids. Here the CDR3 reads CASTRPGQAYEQYF. CDR3 in DNA: TGTGCCAGCACCCGGCCGGGACAGGCCTACGAGCAGTACTTC.

As regards this clonotype: One end of the junction fails to match germline, which may point to a read error. The CDR3 DNA follows: TGTGCCACCAGTCCGTACAACTACGAGCAGTACTTC. Its protein is CATSPYNYEQYF. V is TRBV6-1 and J is TRBJ2-7; D is ambiguous. Germline V gives CDR1 MNHNS, CDR2 SASEGT. This CDR3 is 12 amino acids long.

With respect to this clonotype: No DNA is shown, since the ends of the CDR3 on it are uncertain; the CDR3 is the one TCRdb lists. This chain joins TRBV25-1 and TRBJ2-3. The CDR3 is 14 residues long, ends included. CDR1 is MGHDK, CDR2 SYGVNS, per germline. CDR3 residues: CACSARPGADTQYF.

This clonotype was observed many times. The V gene is TRBV4-1, the J gene TRBJ2-1, with a possible D match to TRBD2 (5 bases). Germline CDR1 is MGHRA and CDR2 is YSYEKL. CDR3 length: 13 amino acids. The V gene lost 0 bases and the J gene lost 11 bases, with 11 bases spanning the gap. CDR3 sequence reads: CASSQDRGSKQFF. CDR3 bases: TGCGCCAGCAGCCAAGATAGAGGGAGTAAGCAGTTCTTC.

This clonotype has ten or more counts. The V and J genes are TRBV5-1 and TRBJ1-1; D is unclear. Germline V lookup: CDR1 SGHRS, CDR2 YFSETQ. The CDR3 covers 13 residues. Deletions cut 1 base from V and 1 base from J, with 5 bases between. The CDR3 loop is CASSLSPNTEAFF. CDR3 sequence (DNA): TGCGCCAGCAGCTTGAGCCCGAACACTGAAGCTTTCTTT. The full variable domain, in which reference TRBV5-1 and TRBJ1-1 provide the parts outside the CDR3, is KAGVTQTPRYLIKTRGQQVTLSCSPISGHRSVSWYQQTPGQGLQFLFEYFSETQRNKGNFPGRFSGRQFSNSRSEMNVSTLELGDSALYLCASSLSPNTEAFFGQGTRLTVV.